A selection of T cell receptor beta chains follows, all from one sample in a study of graft-versus-host responses after intestinal transplantation. Generated by immunoSEQ multiplex PCR, the TCRdb table keeps only in-frame clones and is missing some. The sample contains 40,000 to 45,000 clones, 75% to 95% of which appear only once. Specimen: PBMCs, collected roughly 300 days after intestinal transplant. These TCRs come from a human patient who received an intestinal transplant, so some T cells may come from the graft donor. Each CDR3 is given with its conserved first and last residue. D genes are given only for firm matches. Size is stated for part of the rows, as once, few or many counts, or as a class when the clone is expanded.

D	size	V	length	J	DNA	CDR3
TRBD1	NA	TRBV11-2	17	TRBJ2-6	TGTGCCAGCAGCTTAGGGACAGGGGGAACTGGGGCCAACGTCCTGACTTTC	CASSLGTGGTGANVLTF
NA	NA	TRBV7-3	14	TRBJ2-1	TGTGCCAGCAGCTTACTGGGGGCCTACAATGAGCAGTTCTTC	CASSLLGAYNEQFF
TRBD1	NA	TRBV30	15	TRBJ1-1	TGTGCCTGGAGTGTGAACACAGGGGTTAGCACTGAAGCTTTCTTT	CAWSVNTGVSTEAFF
TRBD2	NA	TRBV4-1	17	TRBJ2-7	TGCGCCAGCAGCCAAGGGACTAGCGGGAGTTCATCCTACGAGCAGTACTTC	CASSQGTSGSSSYEQYF
NA	once	TRBV7-3	13	TRBJ2-1	TGTGCCAGCAGCTTAATGGACGGGAATGAGCAGTTCTTC	CASSLMDGNEQFF
NA	NA	TRBV15	17	TRBJ1-6	TGTGCCACCAGCAGAGCATGGAGTGACGGAGATAATTCACCCCTCCACTTT	CATSRAWSDGDNSPLHF
TRBD2	NA	TRBV28	19	TRBJ2-1	TGTGCCAGCAGTTTATGGACGGCTAGCGGGGTCTTCTCCTACAATGAGCAGTTCTTC	CASSLWTASGVFSYNEQFF
NA	NA	TRBV7-9	13	TRBJ1-5	TGTGCCAGCACCTCCGGGGGGTTCGAGCCCCAGCATTTT	CASTSGGFEPQHF
NA	once	TRBV5-1	12	TRBJ1-2	TGCGCCAGCAGCTTGGACAACTATGGCTACACCTTC	CASSLDNYGYTF
TRBD2	NA	TRBV28	14	TRBJ2-1	TGTGCCAGCAGTTTAAGCGGGAGCTACAATGAGCAGTTCTTC	CASSLSGSYNEQFF
TRBD2	NA	TRBV6-1	16	TRBJ2-7	TGTGCCAGCAGTGAAGGGACGTCTAGCGGGTTCTACGAGCAGTACTTC	CASSEGTSSGFYEQYF
NA	NA	TRBV2	17	TRBJ2-5	TGTGCCAGCAGTGAGGCCTATCTAGTAGAATTCCAAGAGACCCAGTACTTC	CASSEAYLVEFQETQYF
NA	NA	TRBV4-2	15	TRBJ2-7	TGTGCCAGCAGCCAAGCCCTAGCGTTCTCCTACGAGCAGTATTTC	CASSQALAFSYEQYF
NA	few	TRBV2	10	TRBJ1-3	TGTGCCAGCCTAGGAAACACCATATATTTT	CASLGNTIYF
NA	NA	TRBV27	14	TRBJ2-1	TGTGCCAGCAGTCCCCTCACTAGTAACAATGAGCAGTTCTTC	CASSPLTSNNEQFF
NA	NA	TRBV6-1	15	TRBJ1-5	TGTGCCAGCAGTGAAGCCCTGGGGGTTCAACAGCCCCAGCATTTT	CASSEALGVQQPQHF
TRBD2	NA	TRBV2	16	TRBJ2-1	TGTGCCAGCAGTGACTGGGGACTAGCGGGAGTCAGTGAGCAGTTCTTC	CASSDWGLAGVSEQFF
TRBD2	few	TRBV6-1	16	TRBJ2-3	TGTGCCAGCAGTGTATTGACTAGCACTGACGCAGATACGCAGTATTTT	CASSVLTSTDADTQYF
NA	NA	TRBV28	15	TRBJ2-7	TGTGCCAGCAGCCGCCCGGGACGGTCCTCCTACGAGCAGTACTTC	CASSRPGRSSYEQYF
TRBD1	NA	TRBV29-1	13	TRBJ1-1	TGCAGCGGATGGACAGGGCAGAACACTGAAGCTTTCTTT	CSGWTGQNTEAFF
TRBD2	NA	TRBV19	15	TRBJ2-3	TGTGCCAGTAGTGGACTAGCGGCTAGCACAGATACGCAGTATTTT	CASSGLAASTDTQYF
NA	NA	TRBV28	12	TRBJ1-2	TGTGCCAGCAGCCTAGCAGGGACTGGCTACACCTTC	CASSLAGTGYTF
TRBD1	NA	TRBV12-5	17	TRBJ1-1	TGTGCTAGTATCCGGGACTCCGGGGGCAGGGGGCGAACTGAAGCTTTCTTT	CASIRDSGGRGRTEAFF
NA	NA	TRBV6-1	13	TRBJ1-1	TGTGCCAGCGAAGTGTGGCCCCACACTGAAGCTTTCTTT	CASEVWPHTEAFF
NA	once	TRBV11-2	13	TRBJ2-1	TGTGCCAGCAGCTTAATTAGATACAATGAGCAGTTCTTC	CASSLIRYNEQFF
TRBD1	NA	TRBV7-2	15	TRBJ1-6	TGTGCCAGCAGCTCATCCGGGACAGATAATTCACCCCTCCACTTT	CASSSSGTDNSPLHF
NA	NA	TRBV21-1	17	TRBJ2-4	TGTGCCAGCAGCAAGAGGGACAGGGGACTAGCCAAAAACATTCAGTACTTC	CASSKRDRGLAKNIQYF
TRBD1	NA	TRBV15	16	TRBJ1-5	TGTGCCACCAGCTCGCCAGGGGGTATAAGCAATCAGCCCCAGCATTTT	CATSSPGGISNQPQHF
TRBD2	once	TRBV11-3	17	TRBJ2-3	TGTGCCAGCAGCCTTGGGACTAGCGGGGACAACACAGATACGCAGTATTTT	CASSLGTSGDNTDTQYF
NA	NA	TRBV2	16	TRBJ2-7	TGTGCCAGCAGTGAAACCCCGCAGCCCGCCCTCTACGAGCAGTACTTC	CASSETPQPALYEQYF
NA	NA	TRBV29-1	13	TRBJ2-4	TGCAGCGTTGGAGGAGGGGTTGGAAACATTCAGTACTTC	CSVGGGVGNIQYF
NA	NA	TRBV28	12	TRBJ2-7	TGTGCCAGCAGTTTAAGGGGATACGAGCAGTACTTC	CASSLRGYEQYF
TRBD1	NA	TRBV4-1	16	TRBJ1-6	TGCGCCAGCCGAGCCGAGACAGGGGACTATAATTCACCCCTCCACTTT	CASRAETGDYNSPLHF
TRBD1	NA	TRBV28	14	TRBJ2-2	TGTGCCAGCAGACAGGGGGGGAACACCGGGGAGCTGTTTTTT	CASRQGGNTGELFF
TRBD1	NA	TRBV2	17	TRBJ2-7	TGTGCCAGCACCAAAGGGGGTCCAGGGGGCCTCTCCTACGAGCAGTACTTC	CASTKGGPGGLSYEQYF
TRBD1	NA	TRBV7-3	13	TRBJ1-2	TGTGCCAGCAGCTTTACAGGGGGCTATGGCTACACCTTC	CASSFTGGYGYTF
TRBD2	NA	TRBV7-3	19	TRBJ2-5	TGTGCCAGCAGCTTAAAAGGGGCCAGGACTAGCGGGTTTCAAGAGACCCAGTACTTC	CASSLKGARTSGFQETQYF
NA	NA	TRBV11-2	14	TRBJ1-1	TGTGCCAGCAGCTTAAGCAGGGGGAACACTGAAGCTTTCTTT	CASSLSRGNTEAFF